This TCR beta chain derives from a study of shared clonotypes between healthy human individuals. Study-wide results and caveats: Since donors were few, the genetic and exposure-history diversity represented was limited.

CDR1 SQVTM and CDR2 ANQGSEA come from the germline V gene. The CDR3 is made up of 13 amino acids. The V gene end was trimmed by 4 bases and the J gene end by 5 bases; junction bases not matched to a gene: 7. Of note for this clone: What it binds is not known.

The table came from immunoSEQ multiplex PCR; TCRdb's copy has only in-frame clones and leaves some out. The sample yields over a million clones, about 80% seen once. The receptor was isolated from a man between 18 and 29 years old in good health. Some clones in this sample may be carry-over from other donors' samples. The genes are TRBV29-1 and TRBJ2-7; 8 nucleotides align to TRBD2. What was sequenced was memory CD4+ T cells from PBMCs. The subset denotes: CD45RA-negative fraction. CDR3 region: CSVAGGTRDEQYF. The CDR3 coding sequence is TGCAGCGTTGCCGGGGGGACTAGGGACGAGCAGTACTTC.